The clone carrying this T cell receptor (beta chain) was found a few times. What it binds is unknown. Expressed TCRB transcripts were sequenced because the isolated RNA had all been reverse transcribed beforehand. TCRdb's table, derived via immunoSEQ multiplex PCR, lists solely in-frame clones and lacks some. Of about 160,000 clones listed, 7.8% are singletons. Each of the sorted populations had a purity greater than 98%. This sample was included in a study of beta chain features in type 1 diabetes. General study points: Moderate but significant shortening of TCRB CDR3s was recorded in all four CD4+ subsets from Type 1 diabetes patients. Healthy donors had naive, central memory and Treg TCRB repertoires that appeared less similar than those seen among patients. PCR may have favored shorter templates equally in patients and controls. More deletions and fewer insertions at VDJ junctions were seen in type 1 diabetes patients.

Sequenced material: central memory CD4+ T cells from blood. This clonotype was obtained from a woman between 35 and 50 years old with type 1 diabetes.

This chain's CDR3 is CASSRGLAEQETQYF. CDR3 DNA sequence: TGTGCCAGCAGCAGGGGACTAGCGGAGCAAGAGACCCAGTACTTC. This sequence joins TRBV5-4 and TRBJ2-5; 11 nucleotides line up with TRBD2. From germline, CDR1 is SGHNT and CDR2 YYREEE (reference sequence). J lost 2 bases, V lost 4 bases, and 4 bases had no gene match. The CDR3 covers 15 residues.